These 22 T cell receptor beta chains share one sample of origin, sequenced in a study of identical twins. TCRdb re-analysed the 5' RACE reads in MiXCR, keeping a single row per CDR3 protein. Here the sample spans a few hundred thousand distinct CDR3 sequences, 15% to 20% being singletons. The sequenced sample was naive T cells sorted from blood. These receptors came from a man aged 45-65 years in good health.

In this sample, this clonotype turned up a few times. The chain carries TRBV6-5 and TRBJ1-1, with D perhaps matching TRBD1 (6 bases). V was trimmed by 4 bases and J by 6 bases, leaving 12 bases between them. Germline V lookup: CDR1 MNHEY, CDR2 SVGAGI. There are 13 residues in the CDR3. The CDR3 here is CASSSDRPAEAFF. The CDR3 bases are TGTGCCAGCAGTTCTGACAGGCCAGCTGAAGCTTTCTTT.

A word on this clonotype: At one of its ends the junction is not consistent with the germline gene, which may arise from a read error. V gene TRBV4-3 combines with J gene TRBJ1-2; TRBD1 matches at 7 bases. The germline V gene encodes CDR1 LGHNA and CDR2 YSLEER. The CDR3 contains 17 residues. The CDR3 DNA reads TGCGCCAGCAGCCCCCTCGGAACCGGGACAGCTCACTATGGCTACCCCTTC. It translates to CASSPLGTGTAHYGYPF.

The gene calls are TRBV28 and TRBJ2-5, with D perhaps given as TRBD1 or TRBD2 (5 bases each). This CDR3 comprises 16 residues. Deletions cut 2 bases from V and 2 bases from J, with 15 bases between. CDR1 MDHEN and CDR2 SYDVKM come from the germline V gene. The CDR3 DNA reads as TGTGCCAGCAGTTTACTGCCGGGACGAGATCAAGAGACCCAGTACTTC. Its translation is CASSLLPGRDQETQYF.

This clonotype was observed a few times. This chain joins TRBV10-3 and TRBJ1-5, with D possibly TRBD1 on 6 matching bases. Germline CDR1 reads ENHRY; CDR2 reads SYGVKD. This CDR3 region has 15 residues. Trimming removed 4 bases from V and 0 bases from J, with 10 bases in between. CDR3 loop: CAISAGQSSNQPQHF. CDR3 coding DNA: TGTGCCATCAGTGCAGGACAGAGTAGCAATCAGCCCCAGCATTTT.

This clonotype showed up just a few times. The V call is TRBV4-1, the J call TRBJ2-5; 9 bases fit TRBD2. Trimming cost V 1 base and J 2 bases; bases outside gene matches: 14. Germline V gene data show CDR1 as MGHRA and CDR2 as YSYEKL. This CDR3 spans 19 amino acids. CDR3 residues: CASSQGGLAGTDYQETQYF. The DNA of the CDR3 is TGCGCCAGCAGCCAAGGTGGGCTAGCGGGGACGGATTATCAAGAGACCCAGTACTTC.

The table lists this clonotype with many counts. The DNA for the CDR3 is TGCAGCGTCCCTGACAGGGCGGGTGGGCAGTTCTTC. This gives the protein CSVPDRAGGQFF. The chain couples TRBV29-1 to TRBJ2-1, with TRBD1 identical over 7 bases. Germline V gene data show CDR1 as SQVTM and CDR2 as ANQGSEA. V lost 6 bases, J lost 12 bases, and 11 bases stayed unmatched. The CDR3 is 12 amino acids.

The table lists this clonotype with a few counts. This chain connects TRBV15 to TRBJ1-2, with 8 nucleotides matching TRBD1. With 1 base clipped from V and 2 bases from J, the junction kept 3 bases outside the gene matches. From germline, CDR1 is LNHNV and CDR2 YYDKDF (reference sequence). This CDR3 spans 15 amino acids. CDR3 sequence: CATSRVQGANYGYTF. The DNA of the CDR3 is TGTGCCACCAGCAGAGTTCAGGGGGCGAACTATGGCTACACCTTC.

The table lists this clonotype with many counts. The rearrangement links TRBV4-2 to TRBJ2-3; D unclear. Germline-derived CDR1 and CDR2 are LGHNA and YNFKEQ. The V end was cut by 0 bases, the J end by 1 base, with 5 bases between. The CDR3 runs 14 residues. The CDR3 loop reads CASSQDRGTDTQYF. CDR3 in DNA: TGTGCCAGCAGCCAAGACCGAGGCACAGATACGCAGTATTTT.

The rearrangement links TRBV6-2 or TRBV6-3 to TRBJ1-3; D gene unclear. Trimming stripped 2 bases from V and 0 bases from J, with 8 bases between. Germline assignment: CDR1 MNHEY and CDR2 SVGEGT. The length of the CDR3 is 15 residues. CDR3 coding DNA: TGTGCCAGCAGTTACCTGATACGCTCTGGAAACACCATATATTTT. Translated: CASSYLIRSGNTIYF.

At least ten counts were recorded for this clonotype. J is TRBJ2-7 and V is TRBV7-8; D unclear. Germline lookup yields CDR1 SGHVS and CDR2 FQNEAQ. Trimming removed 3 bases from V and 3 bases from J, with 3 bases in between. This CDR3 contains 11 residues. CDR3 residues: CASSFNYEQYF. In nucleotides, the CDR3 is TGTGCCAGCAGCTTCAACTACGAGCAGTACTTC.

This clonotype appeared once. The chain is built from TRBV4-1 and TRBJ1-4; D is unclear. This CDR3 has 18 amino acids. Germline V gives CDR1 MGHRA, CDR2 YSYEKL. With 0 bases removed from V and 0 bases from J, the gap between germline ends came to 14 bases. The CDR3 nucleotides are TGCGCCAGCAGCCAAGATCGAGTGAGAACCTCAACTAATGAAAAACTGTTTTTT. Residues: CASSQDRVRTSTNEKLFF.

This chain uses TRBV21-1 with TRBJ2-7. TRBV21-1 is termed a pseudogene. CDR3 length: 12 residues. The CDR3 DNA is TGTGCCAGCAGCAATCTTGACTACGAGCAGTACTTC. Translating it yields CASSNLDYEQYF.

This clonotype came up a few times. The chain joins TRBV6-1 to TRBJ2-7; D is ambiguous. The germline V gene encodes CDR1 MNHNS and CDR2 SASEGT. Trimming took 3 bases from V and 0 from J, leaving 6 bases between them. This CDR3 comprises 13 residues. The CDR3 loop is CASSDLGSYEQYF. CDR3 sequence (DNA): TGTGCCAGCAGTGATCTGGGCTCCTACGAGCAGTACTTC.

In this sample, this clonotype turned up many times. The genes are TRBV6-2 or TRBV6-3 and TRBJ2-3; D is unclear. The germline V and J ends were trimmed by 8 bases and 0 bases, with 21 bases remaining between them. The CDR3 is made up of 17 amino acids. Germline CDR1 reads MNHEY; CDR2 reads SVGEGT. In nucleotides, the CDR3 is TGTGCCAGCCGACGCTTCCACCCTAGAGGTAGCACAGATACGCAGTATTTT. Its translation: CASRRFHPRGSTDTQYF.

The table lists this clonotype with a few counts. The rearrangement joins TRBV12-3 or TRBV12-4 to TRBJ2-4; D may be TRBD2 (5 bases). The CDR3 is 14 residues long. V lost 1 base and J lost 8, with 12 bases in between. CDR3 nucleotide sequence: TGTGCCAGCAGTTTAGGAGGGCCCGTGGACATTCAGTACTTC. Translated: CASSLGGPVDIQYF.

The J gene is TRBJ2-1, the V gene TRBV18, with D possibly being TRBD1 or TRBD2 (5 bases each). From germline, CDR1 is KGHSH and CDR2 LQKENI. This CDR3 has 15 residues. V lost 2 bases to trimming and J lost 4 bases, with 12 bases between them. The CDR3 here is CASSPGTALYNEQFF. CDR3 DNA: TGTGCCAGCTCACCAGGGACGGCTCTGTACAATGAGCAGTTCTTC. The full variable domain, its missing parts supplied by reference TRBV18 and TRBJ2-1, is NAGVMQNPRHLVRRRGQEARLRCSPMKGHSHVYWYRQLPEEGLKFMVYLQKENIIDESGMPKERFSAEFPKEGPSILRIQQVVRGDSAAYFCASSPGTALYNEQFFGPGTRLTVL.

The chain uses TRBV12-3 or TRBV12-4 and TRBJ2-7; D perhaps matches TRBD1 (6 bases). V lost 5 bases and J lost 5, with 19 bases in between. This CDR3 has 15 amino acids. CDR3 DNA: TGTGCCAGCAGTGCCACAGGGACCCGAGGCAACGAGCAGTACTTC. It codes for CASSATGTRGNEQYF.

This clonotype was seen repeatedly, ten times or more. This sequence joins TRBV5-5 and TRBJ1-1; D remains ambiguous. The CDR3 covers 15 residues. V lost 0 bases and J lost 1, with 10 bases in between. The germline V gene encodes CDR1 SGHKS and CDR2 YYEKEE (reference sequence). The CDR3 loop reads CASSLEWLPNTEAFF. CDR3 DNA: TGTGCCAGCAGCTTGGAGTGGTTACCGAACACTGAAGCTTTCTTT.

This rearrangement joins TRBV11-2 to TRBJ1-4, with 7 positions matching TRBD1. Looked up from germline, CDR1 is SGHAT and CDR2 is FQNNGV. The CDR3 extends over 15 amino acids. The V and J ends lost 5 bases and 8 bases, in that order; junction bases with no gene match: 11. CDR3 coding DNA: TGTGCCAGCAGCCCCTGGGACAGCCCCGGGGAAAAACTGTTTTTT. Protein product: CASSPWDSPGEKLFF.

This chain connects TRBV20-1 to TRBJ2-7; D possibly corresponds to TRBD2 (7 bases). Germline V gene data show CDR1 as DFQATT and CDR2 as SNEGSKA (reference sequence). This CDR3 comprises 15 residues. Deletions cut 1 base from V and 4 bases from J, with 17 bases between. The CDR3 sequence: CSARGRGLGVYEQYF. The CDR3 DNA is TGCAGTGCTAGAGGGCGGGGGCTTGGGGTATACGAGCAGTACTTC.

In nucleotides, the CDR3 is TGTGCCAGCAGCTTAGCTTCCCGGAGCGGGGGCTACACCTTC. Translated: CASSLASRSGGYTF. The genes are TRBV7-9 and TRBJ1-2; unclear D gene. CDR3 length: 14 residues. V was shortened by 0 bases and J by 8 bases, with 13 bases between the two germline ends. The germline CDR1 and CDR2 sequences are SEHNR and FQNEAQ (reference sequence).

CDR3 bases: TGTGCCAGCAGCCCCCCCTCCGCGTACAGGGACGGTCAGTTCTTC. Its protein is CASSPPSAYRDGQFF. This chain joins TRBV2 and TRBJ2-1; possibly TRBD1 for D (6 bases). Germline V gives CDR1 SNHLY, CDR2 FYNNEI. This CDR3 region has 15 residues. The V gene lost 6 bases and the J gene lost 13 bases, with 25 bases spanning the gap.